The 3 T cell receptor beta chains given below trace back to one sample, sequenced in a study of T cells after yellow fever vaccination. TCRdb used MiXCR to reprocess the 5' RACE reads, holding one entry per CDR3 protein. Of about 300,000 distinct CDR3 sequences listed, roughly 8.7% are singletons. Material: CD4+ T cells sorted from PBMCs, obtained 5 days after the yellow fever booster vaccination. The receptors originated from a man aged 18 to 29 who received the YFV17D yellow fever vaccine.

This clonotype was counted at least ten times. V and J are TRBV3-1 and TRBJ1-1; D gene unclear. CDR3 length equals 13 residues. The V gene's germline CDR1 is LGHDT and CDR2 YNNKEL (reference sequence). V was pared by 4 bases and J by 3 bases, with 9 bases between. The DNA for the CDR3 is TGTGCCAGCAGCCTATTACATGACACTGAAGCTTTCTTT. The encoded protein is CASSLLHDTEAFF.

In its sample, this clonotype was seen a few times. This chain connects TRBV18 to TRBJ1-5; TRBD1 might be the D (6 bases). The CDR3 runs 13 residues. V was cut by 3 bases and J by 5 bases, with 8 bases left in between. Germline CDR1 reads KGHSH; CDR2 reads LQKENI. The CDR3 region is CASSPEGDQPQHF. CDR3 in DNA: TGTGCCAGCTCACCCGAGGGGGATCAGCCCCAGCATTTT.

This chain links TRBV4-1 with TRBJ1-6; no definite D call. The V gene lost 3 bases and the J gene lost 2 bases, with 5 bases spanning the gap. Germline V gene lookup returns CDR1 MGHRA and CDR2 YSYEKL. CDR3 length equals 14 residues. Written as DNA, the CDR3 is TGCGCCAGCAGCCAGGGAGCCTATAATTCACCCCTCCACTTT. The encoded protein is CASSQGAYNSPLHF.